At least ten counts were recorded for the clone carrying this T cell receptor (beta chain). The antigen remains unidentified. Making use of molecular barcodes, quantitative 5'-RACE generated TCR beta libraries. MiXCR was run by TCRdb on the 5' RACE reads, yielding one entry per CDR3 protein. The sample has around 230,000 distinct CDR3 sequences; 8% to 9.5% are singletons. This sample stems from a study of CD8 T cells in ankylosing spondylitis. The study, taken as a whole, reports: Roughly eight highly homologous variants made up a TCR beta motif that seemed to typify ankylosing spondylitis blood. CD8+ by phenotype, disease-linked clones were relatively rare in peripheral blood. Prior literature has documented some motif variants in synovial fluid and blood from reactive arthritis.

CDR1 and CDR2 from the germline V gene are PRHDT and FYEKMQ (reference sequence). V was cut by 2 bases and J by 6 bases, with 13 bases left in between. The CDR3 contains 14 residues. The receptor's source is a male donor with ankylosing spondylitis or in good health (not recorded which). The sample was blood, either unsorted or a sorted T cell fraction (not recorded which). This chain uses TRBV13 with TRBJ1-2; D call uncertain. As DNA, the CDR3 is TGTGCCAGCAGCTTAAGGCTTAATCGTAATGGCTACACCTTC. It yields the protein CASSLRLNRNGYTF.